This paragraph reports one TCR beta chain. Its target is unknown. Likely a read error: the CDR3 ends without its conserved phenylalanine or tryptophan. Germline CDR1 and CDR2: DFQATT and SNEGSKA (reference sequence). This CDR3 has 15 amino acids. Trimming cost V 1 base and J 2 bases, with 13 bases left between them. This entry belongs to a study of tumor and adjacent non-tumor tissue in lung cancer. Study summary: The patients, 10 or so men and a few women, were about 30 to 76 with stage I to III disease.

Three rounds of nested PCR, following a modified ARM-PCR protocol, produced the TCRbeta library. Each CDR3 protein gets one entry after TCRdb re-called the multiplex PCR reads with MiXCR. The sample yields 65,000 to 85,000 distinct CDR3 sequences, around 76% seen once. General study findings and limits: Significantly higher TCR diversity was found in tumor than normal lung.

No cell sorting was done before RNA was extracted from the tissue. This non-tumor lung sample came from over 3 cm beyond the tumor edge. The TCR was taken from a man aged 60 to 69 with non-small cell lung cancer. The chain combines TRBV20-1 with TRBJ2-3, with D hard to call. Sequencing input: distant non-tumor lung tissue. The CDR3: CSARGGLGNTDTQYL. CDR3 in DNA: TGCAGTGCTAGAGGCGGTCTAGGTAACACAGATACGCAGTATTTG.